The T cell receptor (beta chain) described here comes from a study of T cell clonality in common variable immunodeficiency. Data came from immunoSEQ multiplex PCR; TCRdb stores just in-frame clones and leaves some out. The sample yields tens of thousands of clones, without any singletons. At least ten counts were recorded for this clone. The antigen remains undetermined. The CDR3 end falls 3 residues outside the read, so it is completed with the germline J gene. CDR3 length: 17 amino acids. Germline CDR1 SNHLY, CDR2 FYNNEI. Germline trimming cut 7 bases from V and 2 bases from J; bases unmatched to any gene: 10. Broader study findings: Shared TCRbeta clones were fewer between CVID subjects than controls.

The receptor was isolated from a person aged 18 to 75 in good health. This chain connects TRBV2 to TRBJ2-5; 13 bases line up with TRBD2. Sequencing input: peripheral blood mononuclear cells. CDR3 bases read: TGTGCCAGCATTTGGGTTACGGGACTAGCGGGGCAAGAGACC. Protein: CASIWVTGLAGQET. The entire CDR3 protein is CASIWVTGLAGQETQYF.